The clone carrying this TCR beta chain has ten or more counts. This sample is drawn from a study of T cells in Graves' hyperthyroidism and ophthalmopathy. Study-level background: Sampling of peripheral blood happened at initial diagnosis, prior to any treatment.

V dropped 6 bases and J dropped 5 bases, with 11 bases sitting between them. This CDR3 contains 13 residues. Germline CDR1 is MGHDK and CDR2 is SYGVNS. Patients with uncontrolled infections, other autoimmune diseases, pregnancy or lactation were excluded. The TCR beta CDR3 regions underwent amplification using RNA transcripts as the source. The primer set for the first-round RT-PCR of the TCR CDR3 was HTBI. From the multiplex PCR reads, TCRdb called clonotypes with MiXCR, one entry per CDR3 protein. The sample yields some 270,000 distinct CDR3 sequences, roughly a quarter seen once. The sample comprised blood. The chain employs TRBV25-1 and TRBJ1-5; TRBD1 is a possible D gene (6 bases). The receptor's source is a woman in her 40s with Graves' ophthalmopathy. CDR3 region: CASSEGGHQPQHF. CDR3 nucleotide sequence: TGTGCCAGCAGCGAGGGGGGGCATCAGCCCCAGCATTTT.